This T cell receptor beta chain was recovered during a study of spatial heterogeneity in lung cancer. Overall study context: Consistent detection of more beta-chain than alpha-chain sequences was observed. In raw reads, more than nine appearances on average were recorded for each unique TCR and UMI combination. The study's findings and limits: More often at tumor resection than at routine follow-up, ubiquitous expanded tumor TCRs were detected in the blood.

Time point described: sample taken at primary tumor resection. Whole RNA came from tumor, nontumor lung or frozen PBMC and was sequenced without being sorted. Patients with untreated early-stage non-small cell lung cancer, numbering around 72, were the donors. This CDR3 is 15 amino acids long. V was trimmed by 6 bases and J by 0 bases, leaving 12 bases between them. Germline CDR1 SQVTM, CDR2 ANQGSEA. This clonotype occurred many times. Its target is unknown. The library was designed around alpha chains, so this beta chain is a stray read whose abundance carries little weight. TCRdb re-analysed the 5' RACE reads in MiXCR, keeping a single row per CDR3 protein. In the table there are over 7,500 distinct CDR3 sequences, about 9.1% of which are singletons.

This TCR was sampled from a male donor with early-stage non-small cell lung cancer. The rearrangement links TRBV29-1 to TRBJ2-6, with TRBD2 as a possible D gene (6 bases). The specimen was PBMCs, collected at surgery. The CDR3 DNA follows: TGCAGCGTGGGGCTGGGGGGCTCTGGGGCCAACGTCCTGACTTTC. It translates to CSVGLGGSGANVLTF. Full variable domain (rest looked up from reference TRBV29-1 and TRBJ2-6): SAVISQKPSRDICQRGTSLTIQCQVDSQVTMMFWYRQQPGQSLTLIATANQGSEATYESGFVIDKFPISRPNLTFSTLTVSNMSPEDSSIYLCSVGLGGSGANVLTFGAGSRLTVL.